This is a list of T cell receptor beta chains from one sample in a study of T cells in Graves' hyperthyroidism and ophthalmopathy. Each CDR3 protein is one row after TCRdb ran MiXCR on the multiplex PCR reads. The sample contains 690,000 or so distinct CDR3 sequences, approximately 19% of which appear only once. Sequencing used blood. The receptors here all came from a woman aged 50 to 65 with Graves' hyperthyroidism that later progressed to Graves' ophthalmopathy. Each CDR3 is given with its conserved first and last residue. Fields, in order: CDR3 DNA, CDR3 protein, V gene, J gene, clone size, CDR3 length, D gene. A D gene is named only where the DNA matches it firmly. Only part of the rows carry a size: once, few, many, or a class if the clone is expanded.

TGTGCCAGCAGCAAACGGGGGGGCCGGGAGACCCAGTACTTC,CASSKRGGRETQYF,TRBV3-1,TRBJ2-5,few,14,TRBD2
TGTGCCAGCAGTTTTTGGGCGGGGGGCCTCGGCATTGAGCAGTTCTTC,CASSFWAGGLGIEQFF,TRBV12-3/TRBV12-4,TRBJ2-1,few,16,TRBD2
TGTGCCAGCAGTGAAGAAGGCGAAGGGGCGCGGCAGCCCCAGCATTTT,CASSEEGEGARQPQHF,TRBV6-1,TRBJ1-5,few,16,.
TGTGCCAGCAGTTACTTCGGGACTAGCTCCTACAATGAGCAGTTCTTC,CASSYFGTSSYNEQFF,TRBV6-6,TRBJ2-1,few,16,TRBD2
TGTGCCAGCAGTCCCCGGACAGGGATTCGCTACAATGAGCAGTTCTTC,CASSPRTGIRYNEQFF,TRBV27,TRBJ2-1,few,16,TRBD1
TGCAGCGTTGACAGGGGGTACTATGGCTACACCTTC,CSVDRGYYGYTF,TRBV29-1,TRBJ1-2,.,12,TRBD1
TGTGCCATCAGTGAGCTGGGGGCCGGGGGTTCACCCCTCCACTTT,CAISELGAGGSPLHF,TRBV10-3,TRBJ1-6,.,15,.
TGTGCCAGCACGGACAGTTTTTATGGCTACACCTTC,CASTDSFYGYTF,TRBV6-1,TRBJ1-2,.,12,.
TGTGCCAGCAGCCCCCCACAGGGCAGACGAAACTCCTACGAGCAGTACTTC,CASSPPQGRRNSYEQYF,TRBV7-9,TRBJ2-7,few,17,.
TGTGCCAGCAGCTTACTCCGGGGGGGGTACAATGAGCAGTTCTTC,CASSLLRGGYNEQFF,TRBV7-2,TRBJ2-1,many,15,TRBD2
TGCGCCAGCAGCTTGGCTGGGACCCCAAGCACAGATACGCAGTATTTT,CASSLAGTPSTDTQYF,TRBV5-1,TRBJ2-3,many,16,.
TGTGCCAGCAGCCTCACAGGGAGCTCCTATAATTCACCCCTCCACTTT,CASSLTGSSYNSPLHF,TRBV7-9,TRBJ1-6,many,16,.
TGCAGCGTTATTCTAAGCTCTGGGGCCAACGTCCTGACTTTC,CSVILSSGANVLTF,TRBV29-1,TRBJ2-6,.,14,.
TGCGCCAGCAGCTTGGACCGACCACTCATGAACACTGAAGCTTTCTTT,CASSLDRPLMNTEAFF,TRBV5-1,TRBJ1-1,.,16,.
TGTGCCTGGAGTGTCGACAGGGTGTTGGGCTACACCTTC,CAWSVDRVLGYTF,TRBV30,TRBJ1-2,many,13,TRBD1
TGTGCCAGCAGCTTAGGGGGGGCCAAGCAGTACTTC,CASSLGGAKQYF,TRBV7-8,TRBJ2-7,.,12,.
TGCAGCGTAACACAGGATCTTTATGGCTACACCTTC,CSVTQDLYGYTF,TRBV29-1,TRBJ1-2,.,12,.
TGTGCCAGCAAGAGGGACCATGAGCAGTTCTTC,CASKRDHEQFF,TRBV6-1,TRBJ2-1,.,11,.
TGTGCCAGCAGCCAAGACCTGCTCGGACAGGGACTGGATACGCAGTATTTT,CASSQDLLGQGLDTQYF,TRBV3-1,TRBJ2-3,.,17,TRBD1
TGTGCCAGCAGCGACAGGGTTACGGAGACCCAGTACTTC,CASSDRVTETQYF,TRBV9,TRBJ2-5,.,13,.